The following is a T cell receptor beta chain sequence with its context. This sample was included in a study of T-cell reconstitution after alpha-beta-depleted transplantation in children. Using unique molecular identifiers, the investigators prepared the TCRbeta library. MiXCR, run by TCRdb on the PCR reads, gives a single entry per CDR3 protein. The repertoire holds around 500,000 distinct CDR3 sequences, with roughly an eighth as singletons. V was shortened by 2 bases and J by 2 bases, with 9 bases between the two germline ends. The CDR3 has 14 residues. The V gene's germline CDR1 is MNHNS and CDR2 SASEGT.

This chain uses TRBV6-1 with TRBJ2-5; possible D gene TRBD2, 5 bases. The specimen was PBMCs from the stem cell graft donor, collected from the stem cell graft. The TCR sequence derives from a human donor who donated a stem cell graft to a child with combined immunodeficiency. CDR3 DNA: TGTGCCAGCAGTGAATTTCCGGGGCAAGAGACCCAGTACTTC. Protein: CASSEFPGQETQYF.